The entry below gives a single T cell receptor (beta chain) sequence along with its context. The data belong to a study of blood T cell repertoires in COVID-19. Study-level background: Whether acute or convalescent, the COVID-19 samples came from the United States, Italy and Spain. Sources were T cells, B-cell-depleted T cells, or PBMCs; the material itself was cDNA or gDNA.

In Seattle, patients joined the study during active infection and were tracked longitudinally. As processed by the authors: Estimation of nucleated cell counts was performed using reference gene primer amplification. Repertoires were generated with immunoSEQ multiplex PCR, while TCRdb's copy carries only in-frame clones and drops some. From that table come the V and J calls and clone size; the DNA was used to work out D and trimming. The table shows about 350,000 clones, with roughly 87% occurring only once. The CDR3 has 14 residues. From germline, CDR1 is SGHTA and CDR2 FQGNSA. V shed 2 bases and J 6 bases; nucleotides not matched to a gene: 5.

The receptor was derived from a woman aged 55-69 years with COVID-19, enrolled during active disease. This chain joins TRBV7-2 and TRBJ1-2; 8 bases are a match to TRBD1. The specimen was peripheral blood. CDR3 sequence reads: CASSLRSGGDGYTF. CDR3 sequence (DNA): TGTGCCAGCAGCTTAAGGTCAGGGGGCGATGGCTACACCTTC.